The source of this T cell receptor beta chain is a study of blood T cell repertoires in COVID-19. Across the whole study: PBMCs, B-cell-depleted T cells, or T cells provided the cDNA or gDNA that made up the material.

V was trimmed by 0 bases and J by 8 bases, leaving 7 bases between them. Germline V gene sequence: CDR1 KGHSH, CDR2 LQKENI. The CDR3 length is 13 residues. Produced via immunoSEQ multiplex PCR; TCRdb's table is partial and in-frame only. Among about 410,000 clones listed, 89% were seen once. The Seattle patients joined while their infection was active and were tracked longitudinally afterward. Sequenced material: peripheral blood. The genes are TRBV18 and TRBJ1-4; D is unclear. This TCR was sampled from a woman in her thirties or forties with COVID-19, enrolled during active disease. Here the CDR3 reads CASSPPGGEKLFF. In nucleotides, the CDR3 is TGTGCCAGCTCACCACCGGGAGGGGAAAAACTGTTTTTT.